This passage covers 20 T cell receptor beta chains from one sample sequenced in a study of shared clonotypes between healthy human individuals. Naive CD8 populations comprised CD45RO-negative cells positively selected for CCR7, excluding terminally differentiated effector memory CD45RA+ cells. Measured with immunoSEQ multiplex PCR; TCRdb has only the in-frame clones, and not every one. This table holds roughly 2,000,000 clones, just under 95% found once. Sequencing was performed on naive CD8+ T cells from PBMCs. Receptors originate from a man younger than 30 in good health. Some clones in this sample may be carry-over from other donors' samples.

V gene TRBV4-1 combines with J gene TRBJ2-7; TRBD2 matches 10 bases. J was trimmed by 2 bases and V by 4 bases; bases with no gene match: 5. The CDR3 consists of 15 residues. In germline, CDR1 is MGHRA, CDR2 YSYEKL. CDR3 sequence reads: CASSRGTSATYEQYF. The CDR3, as DNA: TGCGCCAGCAGCCGCGGGACTAGCGCGACCTACGAGCAGTACTTC.

The chain couples TRBV11-2 to TRBJ1-2; unclear D gene. CDR1 is SGHAT, CDR2 FQNNGV, per germline. The CDR3 sequence is 18 residues long. Trimming cost V 5 bases and J 4 bases, with 26 bases left between them. The CDR3 DNA reads TGTGCCAGCAGCGCCGCCCGGACTGGTCTCCCTGCCCCCTATGGCTACACCTTC. Protein sequence: CASSAARTGLPAPYGYTF.

The genes are TRBV9 and TRBJ1-1; D unresolved. There are 13 residues in the CDR3. Germline lookup yields CDR1 SGDLS and CDR2 YYNGEE. V was trimmed by 0 bases and J by 5 bases, leaving 8 bases between them. The CDR3 coding sequence is TGTGCCAGCAGCGTAGAGACTGGGACTGAAGCTTTCTTT. It yields the protein CASSVETGTEAFF.

This sequence joins TRBV11-2 and TRBJ2-3, with a weak D call TRBD2 (5 bases). V gave up 5 bases and J gave up 8 bases, with 17 bases separating them. The CDR3 extends over 14 amino acids. Germline CDR1 and CDR2: SGHAT and FQNNGV. The CDR3: CASSPLGVEGTQYF. CDR3 DNA: TGTGCCAGCAGCCCCCTCGGAGTCGAGGGTACGCAGTATTTT.

V gene TRBV10-3 combines with J gene TRBJ2-1; TRBD1 matches 12 bases. CDR1 and CDR2 (germline): ENHRY, SYGVKD. The CDR3 runs to 16 residues. V was clipped by 6 bases and J by 2 bases; unmatched bases: 5. CDR3 coding DNA: TGTGCCATCAGAACCGGGACAGGGGGCGCCTACAATGAGCAGTTCTTC. It specifies CAIRTGTGGAYNEQFF.

V usage is TRBV6-1 and J usage is TRBJ2-7; 9 nucleotides line up with TRBD1. CDR3 length equals 14 residues. J was trimmed by 2 bases and V by 6 bases; bases with no gene match: 5. Germline-derived CDR1 and CDR2 are MNHNS and SASEGT. The CDR3: CASRGTGSPYEQYF. CDR3 coding DNA: TGTGCCAGCAGGGGGACAGGGTCCCCCTACGAGCAGTACTTC.

The rearrangement links TRBV27 to TRBJ2-1; possible D gene TRBD2, 5 bases. This CDR3 region has 14 residues. Trimming stripped 5 bases from V and 6 bases from J, with 14 bases between. Germline CDR1 and CDR2: MNHEY and SMNVEV (reference sequence). Written as DNA, the CDR3 is TGTGCCAGCAGTGGACTCCTTTTTTCCAATGAGCAGTTCTTC. Translated: CASSGLLFSNEQFF.

The rearrangement joins TRBV7-3 to TRBJ2-1, with D unclear. V gave up 2 bases and J gave up 7 bases, with 9 bases separating them. The CDR3 is 13 amino acids. Germline CDR1 and CDR2: SGHTA and FQGTGA. The CDR3 spells CASSLLVGNEQFF. Here the CDR3 DNA reads TGTGCCAGCAGCTTACTAGTTGGGAATGAGCAGTTCTTC.

The V call is TRBV10-3, the J call TRBJ2-7; D unclear. The CDR3 is 15 residues long. V lost 2 bases and J 1 base, leaving 12 bases between the germline ends. Germline CDR1 and CDR2: ENHRY and SYGVKD. For the CDR3, the DNA is TGTGCCATCAGTGAGCCGAGGCAAGTATCCTACGAGCAGTACTTC. Amino acids: CAISEPRQVSYEQYF.

Remarks on this clone: The same CDR3 also results from other DNA sequences found in this sample. The CDR3 sequence: CASSLTGNQPQHF. DNA for the CDR3: TGTGCCAGCAGTTTGACCGGGAATCAGCCCCAGCATTTT. This chain connects TRBV28 to TRBJ1-5, with D uncertain. Looked up from germline, CDR1 is MDHEN and CDR2 is SYDVKM. Trimming pared 3 bases from V and 4 bases from J, leaving 7 bases between. This CDR3 comprises 13 residues.

The V and J genes are TRBV4-1 and TRBJ2-2; 8 bases align to TRBD1. The CDR3 loop spans 15 amino acids. V lost 1 base to trimming and J lost 8 bases; unmatched junction nucleotides: 6. CDR1 and CDR2 (germline): MGHRA, YSYEKL. The CDR3: CASSQGTGLTGELFF. In DNA, the CDR3 is TGCGCCAGCAGCCAAGGGACAGGGCTGACAGGGGAGCTGTTTTTT.

V gene TRBV19 combines with J gene TRBJ2-7; 8 nucleotides agree with TRBD1. This CDR3 contains 14 residues. Per germline, CDR1 LNHDA and CDR2 SQIVND (reference sequence). Trimming took 6 bases from V and 5 from J; bases not matched to a gene: 9. The CDR3: CASSPGQARDEQYF. The CDR3 DNA reads as TGTGCCAGTAGCCCGGGACAGGCTCGCGACGAGCAGTACTTC.

The V and J genes are TRBV11-2 and TRBJ1-5, with D perhaps matching TRBD1 (6 bases). Germline CDR1 reads SGHAT; CDR2 reads FQNNGV. The length of the CDR3 is 14 residues. V was trimmed by 5 bases and J by 6 bases, leaving 14 bases between them. The CDR3: CASSPRGSGQPQHF. The CDR3 bases are TGTGCCAGCAGCCCCAGGGGTTCAGGTCAGCCCCAGCATTTT.

The chain couples TRBV9 to TRBJ2-3, with TRBD2 as a possible D gene (5 bases). Deletions cut 4 bases from V and 3 bases from J, with 15 bases between. The CDR3 covers 15 residues. Looked up from germline, CDR1 is SGDLS and CDR2 is YYNGEE. The CDR3 nucleotides read TGTGCCAGCAGCCCAAGCGGATTAGAAACAGATACGCAGTATTTT. Residues: CASSPSGLETDTQYF.

The rearrangement links TRBV5-1 to TRBJ2-2; D is undetermined. The V end lost 6 bases, the J end lost 8 bases, and 8 bases lay between the germline ends. The germline V gene has CDR1 SGHRS and CDR2 YFSETQ. The CDR3 totals 11 residues. The CDR3 region is CASTPGGELFF. The CDR3 DNA reads as TGCGCCAGCACCCCTGGGGGGGAGCTGTTTTTT. The entire variable domain, with the rest obtained from reference TRBV5-1 and TRBJ2-2, is as follows: KAGVTQTPRYLIKTRGQQVTLSCSPISGHRSVSWYQQTPGQGLQFLFEYFSETQRNKGNFPGRFSGRQFSNSRSEMNVSTLELGDSALYLCASTPGGELFFGEGSRLTVL.

The genes are TRBV27 and TRBJ2-3; 7 bases match TRBD2. The CDR3 contains 15 residues. Germline CDR1 and CDR2: MNHEY and SMNVEV (reference sequence). Germline trimming cut 5 bases from V and 1 base from J; bases unmatched to any gene: 6. CDR3 sequence reads: CASSLLASGTDTQYF. In nucleotides, the CDR3 is TGTGCCAGCAGTCTACTAGCGTCAGGCACAGATACGCAGTATTTT.

The V and J genes are TRBV10-3 and TRBJ2-7, with TRBD1 as a possible D gene (5 bases). CDR3 length: 14 residues. The V gene's germline CDR1 is ENHRY and CDR2 SYGVKD. The V and J ends lost 2 bases and 6 bases respectively, with 14 bases between them. This chain's CDR3 is CAISEGAGWGEQYF. The CDR3 coding sequence is TGTGCCATCAGTGAGGGGGCTGGTTGGGGCGAGCAGTACTTC.

CDR3 coding DNA: TGTGCCAGCAGCCCACCCCAGGGTCAGCCCTACGAGCAGTACTTC. Translation gives CASSPPQGQPYEQYF. The V gene is TRBV7-9, the J gene TRBJ2-7, with TRBD1 as a possible D gene (5 bases). From germline, CDR1 is SEHNR and CDR2 FQNEAQ (reference sequence). This CDR3 contains 15 residues. V lost 5 bases, J lost 2 bases, and 16 bases lay in between. Based on the CDR3 plus reference TRBV7-9 and TRBJ2-7, the full variable domain is DTGVSQNPRHKITKRGQNVTFRCDPISEHNRLYWYRQTLGQGPEFLTYFQNEAQLEKSRLLSDRFSAERPKGSFSTLEIQRTEQGDSAMYLCASSPPQGQPYEQYFGPGTRLTVT.

The chain couples TRBV7-8 to TRBJ1-2, with TRBD1 matching over 7 bases. Trimming took 3 bases from V and 4 from J; bases not matched to a gene: 8. CDR3 length: 15 residues. The V gene's germline CDR1 is SGHVS and CDR2 FQNEAQ. CDR3 sequence reads: CASSLSTGPVYGYTF. The DNA of the CDR3 is TGTGCCAGCAGCTTGTCGACAGGGCCGGTCTATGGCTACACCTTC.

The chain combines TRBV6-4 with TRBJ2-3; 7 nucleotides line up with TRBD1. Germline V CDR1 and CDR2: MRHNA, SNTAGT. The J segment lost 5 bases and the V segment lost 4 bases, leaving 3 bases of the junction unmatched. The CDR3 has 13 residues. The CDR3 DNA reads TGTGCCAGCAGTGTTAGGGGGCAAGATACGCAGTATTTT. As protein: CASSVRGQDTQYF.